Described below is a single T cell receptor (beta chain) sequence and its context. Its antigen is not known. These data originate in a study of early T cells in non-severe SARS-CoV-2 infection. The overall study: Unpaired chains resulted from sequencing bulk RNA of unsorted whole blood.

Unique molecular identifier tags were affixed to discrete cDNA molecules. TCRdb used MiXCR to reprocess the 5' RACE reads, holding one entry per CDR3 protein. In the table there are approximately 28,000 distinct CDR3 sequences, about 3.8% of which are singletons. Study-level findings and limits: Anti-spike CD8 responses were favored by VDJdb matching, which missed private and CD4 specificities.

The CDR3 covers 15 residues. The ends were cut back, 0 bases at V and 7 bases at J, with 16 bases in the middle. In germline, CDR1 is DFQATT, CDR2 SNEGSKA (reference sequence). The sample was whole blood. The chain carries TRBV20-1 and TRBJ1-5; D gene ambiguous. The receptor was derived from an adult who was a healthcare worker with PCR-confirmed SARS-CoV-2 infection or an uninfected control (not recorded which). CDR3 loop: CSARDRTLAEQPQHF. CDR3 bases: TGCAGTGCTAGAGATCGTACCTTGGCAGAACAGCCCCAGCATTTT.